Detailed here is one T cell receptor (beta chain). A few counts support this clonotype. Its antigen is not yet known. No clone much larger than this one lies a single base away; base qualities are absent. These data originate in a study of blood T cells in healthy people across ages (dated by TCRdb to the mid-2010s). Concerning the study at large: In model experiments, roughly one uniquely barcoded TCR beta cDNA molecule per two T cells was captured by template switching. Donors of different ages were randomly distributed across sequencing lanes to avoid experimental bias. The study measured age-related changes in TCR beta repertoire diversity using deep sequencing normalized with unique cDNA molecular identifiers. The donors were divided into four age groups: young (average approximately 15 years), middle-aged (about 39), aged (about 60) and long-lived (nearly 85). Using the same blood draw, the study looked at two additional independent replicas of 1 million unique cDNA reads for two donors, one aged 18 to 29 and the other aged 80 or older.

The CDR3 numbers 18 residues from cysteine through phenylalanine. Only CDR3 DNA is held: 54 bases, read in frame from base 1. Trimmed from V: 6 bases; trimmed from J: 6 bases; junction bases lacking a gene match: 21. Donors were 39 systemically healthy Caucasian individuals from Russia aged roughly 6 to 95 years. Ten milliliters of peripheral blood were drawn from each donor into EDTA-treated Vacutainer tubes. Ficoll-Paque density-gradient centrifugation was used to isolate PBMCs, with at least 6 million per sample. Trizol reagent was used to extract total RNA from the PBMCs, yielding at least 6 micrograms per sample. For every donor, flow cytometry on a PBMC aliquot measured the percentage of naive CD45RAhigh/CD27high T cells. The library was prepared using 5' RACE. The listed sequencing device is Illumina HiSeq 2500. The second PCR ran for about 6 to 11 cycles and used a J-beta primer mix along with a sample-barcoded 5' primer. A template-switch 5' adaptor carrying 12 random nucleotides introduced a unique molecular identifier onto each TCR beta cDNA molecule. At least 3 million CDR3-containing paired-end reads were obtained from each sample. First-strand cDNA was synthesized from all RNA with the Mint cDNA synthesis kit, primed by a TRBC-specific oligonucleotide. Following uracil-DNA glycosylase treatment, all cDNA underwent a first 18-cycle PCR with the universal primers M1SS and BC2_uni_R. From the authors' description of their analysis: For normalization, 1 million high-quality reads, each with a distinct molecular identifier, were randomly selected from each sample. Reads sharing molecular identifiers were discarded rather than binned into consensus sequences. MiTCR, with a Q25 quality threshold and the strictest error-elimination algorithm, was used for CDR3 identification, clonotype clustering and error correction. A nonparametric unseen species model with Euler transformation was used to estimate lower-bound total TCR beta diversity. In-frame beta chains were kept once TCRdb had trimmed the public reads at Q25 with fastp and called clones with MiXCR. Rows matching on CDR3 protein sequence are summarized as one entry with the most common DNA and genes. These V and J calls originate from TCRdb's pipeline instead of the authors' own analysis. The sample includes more than 1 million distinct CDR3 sequences, with 40% to 45% observed a single time. The ten largest account for 15% to 20% of the sample.

The paper as a whole reports these results and caveats: Because profiling used bulk unsorted PBMCs, naive and antigen-experienced compartments could not be compared conclusively. There was a strong correlation between observed TCR beta diversity and the percentage of naive T cells measured by flow cytometry. Compared with the aged group, more naive CD4+ T cells, fewer expanded clones and increased TCR diversity were shown by the long-lived group, suggesting age selection. Total diversity estimates from one million sequenced T cells were considered lower bounds and underestimates. Donor CMV infection status was unknown, potentially confounding age-related changes in expanded clonotypes. Observed TCR beta diversity per million T cells fell roughly linearly with age, and a significant reduction was already apparent by age roughly 40.

This TCR was sampled from a woman aged 55-69 years in good health. The sequence is built from TRBV12-3 or TRBV12-4 and TRBJ1-1, with TRBD1 identical over 8 junction bases. Sequenced: blood. The DNA sequence is given as TGTGCCAGCAGCCCCCTTGGCAGGGGGCTGGGGACTGTCCCTGAAGCTTTCTTT. This encodes CASSPLGRGLGTVPEAFF.